Here is one TCR beta chain with its context. This clonotype was picked up many times. Its recognized antigen is unknown. Base qualities are missing; no much larger clone stands one base away. The CDR3, cysteine through phenylalanine, is 12 amino acids long. Here the CDR3 DNA is all that survives: 36 bases in frame from base 1. V loses 11 bases of germline sequence and J loses 3 bases, and the interval between the two ends is 13 bases. The data originate from a study of Graves' ophthalmopathy and Graves' hyperthyroidism (dated by TCRdb to 2016 to 2019). Regarding the complete study: Peripheral blood was collected at initial diagnosis, before any treatment. In about six hyperthyroidism patients, the T-cell repertoires found in thyroid tissue were compared with those found in blood. For training and testing, the 100 or so patients in the discovery cohort were randomly divided in a 7:3 ratio. A discovery set of about 99 patients (43 ophthalmopathy, 55 to 65 stable hyperthyroidism) was enrolled to explore V-J signatures distinguishing ophthalmopathy from hyperthyroidism. For independent validation, a separate cohort was made up of approximately 19 hyperthyroidism patients plus 17 patients who later progressed from hyperthyroidism to ophthalmopathy. TCR beta repertoire signatures were used to distinguish Graves' ophthalmopathy from Graves' hyperthyroidism and to predict progression to ophthalmopathy. In total, some 130 blood samples were TCR-sequenced: 43 ophthalmopathy, about 75 hyperthyroidism and some 17 hyperthyroidism-to-ophthalmopathy patients. Following sampling, methimazole starting at 30 mg daily was administered to hyperthyroidism patients, and high-dose intravenous methylprednisolone was administered to ophthalmopathy patients.

For repertoire sequencing, TCR beta CDR3 regions were amplified from RNA transcripts. A first-round RT-PCR used HTBI primers with the Qiagen OneStep RT-PCR kit, followed by a second-round multiplex PCR, size selection and purification. Libraries were sequenced on an Illumina HiSeq2000 using paired-end 100 bp reads. Turning to the authors' computational methods: SOAPnuke was used for read processing, and reads with adapters, uncalled bases, a mean Phred below 15, or no exact constant-primer or identifier match were discarded. COPE v1.2.5 was used to merge the high-quality paired reads. Unique nucleotide sequences were defined as clonotypes and aligned to IMGT TRB V, D and J references using MiTCR v1.1. The analysis was limited to V-J combinations with a frequency above 0.0001, which together covered around 99% of the repertoires. For each V-J combination, a TCR clonal expansion and chaos score was defined as F50 clonal expansion divided by the chaos observed in the TCRdist matrix. Welch's t-statistics and random forest were used to reduce the features to approximately 13 V-J combinations, which were then used as input to a naive Bayes classifier. Thyroid-blood repertoire similarity was quantified with the Morisita-Horn index. Using fastp at Q25 and MiXCR, TCRdb reprocessed the public reads and kept productive beta chains. Merged by CDR3 protein, the rows form single entries marked with the most common genes and DNA. The V and J calls here are based on TCRdb, not the publication. This sample gives hundreds of thousands of distinct CDR3 sequences in total; 20% to 25% of them show up just once. The top ten constitute around 6.9% of the sample.

Hyperthyroidism was considered stable if no progression to ophthalmopathy occurred within 18 months of follow-up. Hyperthyroidism patients were newly diagnosed, were aged 18 to 65 years, and had a disease duration under 2 months. Patients with other autoimmune diseases, uncontrolled infections, pregnancy or lactation were excluded from the study. Clinical symptoms, serum thyroxine, TRAb, thyroid ultrasound and orbital computed tomography formed the basis of the diagnosis. PBMCs were isolated from roughly 10 ml of fresh peripheral blood by Ficoll-Paque density gradient centrifugation. Trizol reagent was used to extract the total RNA, and its quality was then checked on an Agilent 2100 Bioanalyzer. Points the paper makes about the study in general: Most expanded thyroid clonotypes with a frequency above 0.001 also appeared in blood, which suggests that blood repertoires may reflect the immune response in the thyroid. No statistical method was used to set the sample size in advance, and the investigators knew which group each participant was assigned to. In cross-validation, the 13-signature model distinguished ophthalmopathy from stable hyperthyroidism with almost 90% sensitivity and around 81% specificity, and in the test set the corresponding values were about 80% and 75%. In validation, the model predicted ophthalmopathy progression with 70.59% sensitivity and around 72% specificity; fewer than 15 predicted patients were CT-confirmed with GO in a median of approximately six months.

The sample was peripheral blood. This clonotype was sampled from a woman aged 18 to 35 with stable Graves' hyperthyroidism. Some clones in this sample may be carry-over from other donors' samples. Donor details come from another sample of the same person, matched by shared clones. Recombination joined TRBV12-3 or TRBV12-4 with TRBJ1-2, with no confidently assigned D gene. Read as DNA, the sequence is TGTGCCCTAAGGAGGAGAGACTATGGCTACACCTTC. It translates to CALRRRDYGYTF.